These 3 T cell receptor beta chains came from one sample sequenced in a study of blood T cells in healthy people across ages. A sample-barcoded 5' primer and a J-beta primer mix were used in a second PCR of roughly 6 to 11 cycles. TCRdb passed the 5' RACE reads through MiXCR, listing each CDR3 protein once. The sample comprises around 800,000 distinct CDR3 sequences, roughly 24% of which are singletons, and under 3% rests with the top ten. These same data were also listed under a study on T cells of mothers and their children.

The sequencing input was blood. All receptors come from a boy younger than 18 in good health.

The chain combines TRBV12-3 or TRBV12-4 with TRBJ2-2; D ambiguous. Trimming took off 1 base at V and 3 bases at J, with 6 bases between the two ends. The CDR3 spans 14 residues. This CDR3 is CASSLGRHTGELFF. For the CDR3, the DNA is TGTGCCAGCAGTTTAGGGCGTCACACCGGGGAGCTGTTTTTT.

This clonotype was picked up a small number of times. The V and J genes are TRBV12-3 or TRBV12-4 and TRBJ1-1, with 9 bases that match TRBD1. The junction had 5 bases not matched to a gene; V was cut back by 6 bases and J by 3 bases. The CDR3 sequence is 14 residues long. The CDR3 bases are TGTGCCAGCAGGGGACAGGGTTCGGACACTGAAGCTTTCTTT. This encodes CASRGQGSDTEAFF.

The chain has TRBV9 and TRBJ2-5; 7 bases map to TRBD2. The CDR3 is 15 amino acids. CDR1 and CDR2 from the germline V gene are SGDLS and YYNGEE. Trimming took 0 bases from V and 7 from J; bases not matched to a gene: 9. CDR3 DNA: TGTGCCAGCAGCGTAGACGGACTAGTCGGGGGGACCCAGTACTTC. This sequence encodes CASSVDGLVGGTQYF.